The T cell receptor beta chain described here comes from a study of OX40 agonist ivuxolimab in advanced cancers. Turning to the study itself: Patients receiving dose escalation had hepatocellular carcinoma, melanoma, renal cell or head and neck cancer. Study-level results: Expansion of clones was among the lowest in partial responders at 0.1-3.0 mg/kg. Compared with CD4+, CD8+ T cells on average had more expanded clones.

Points on this clone: Its antigen is not identified.

Germline values: CDR1 MNHEY, CDR2 SVGAGI. The CDR3 runs to 13 residues. Trimming removed 6 bases from V and 7 bases from J; junction bases left unmatched: 9. Profiled with immunoSEQ multiplex PCR; TCRdb holds only in-frame clones, not every one. This table has tens of thousands of clones, approximately 86% appearing once. The genes are TRBV6-5 and TRBJ2-7; 7 positions agree with TRBD1. The sequence came from an adult with an advanced solid tumor such as melanoma, head and neck, liver or kidney cancer. The sample was CD4+ or CD8+ T cells sorted from blood, taken in a trial of the OX40 agonist ivuxolimab. CDR3 amino acids: CASRFPGGGEQYF. The CDR3 DNA is TGTGCCAGCAGGTTCCCAGGGGGTGGGGAGCAGTACTTC.